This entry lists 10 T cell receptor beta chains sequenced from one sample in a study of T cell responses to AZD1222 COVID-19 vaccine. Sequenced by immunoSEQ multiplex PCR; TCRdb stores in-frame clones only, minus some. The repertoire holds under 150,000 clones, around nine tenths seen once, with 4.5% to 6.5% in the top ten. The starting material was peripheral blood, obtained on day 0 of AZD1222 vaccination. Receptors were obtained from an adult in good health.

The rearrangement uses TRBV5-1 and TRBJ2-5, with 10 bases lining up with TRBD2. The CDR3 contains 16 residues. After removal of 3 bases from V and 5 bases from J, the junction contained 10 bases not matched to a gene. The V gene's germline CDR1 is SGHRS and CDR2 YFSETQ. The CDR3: CASSSRALAGVETQYF. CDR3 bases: TGCGCCAGCAGCTCCCGAGCGCTAGCGGGAGTCGAGACCCAGTACTTC.

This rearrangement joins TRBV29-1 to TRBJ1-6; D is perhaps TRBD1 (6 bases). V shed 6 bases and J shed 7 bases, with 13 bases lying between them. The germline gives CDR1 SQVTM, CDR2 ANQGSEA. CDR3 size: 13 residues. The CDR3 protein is CSVQTGGNSPLHF. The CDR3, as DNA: TGCAGCGTGCAGACAGGAGGAAATTCACCCCTCCACTTT.

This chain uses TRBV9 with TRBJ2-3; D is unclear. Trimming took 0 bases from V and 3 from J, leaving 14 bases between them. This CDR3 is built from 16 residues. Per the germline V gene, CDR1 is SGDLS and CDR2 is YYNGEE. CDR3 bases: TGTGCCAGCAGCGTAGGGTCGGCGATTGGGACAGATACGCAGTATTTT. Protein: CASSVGSAIGTDTQYF.

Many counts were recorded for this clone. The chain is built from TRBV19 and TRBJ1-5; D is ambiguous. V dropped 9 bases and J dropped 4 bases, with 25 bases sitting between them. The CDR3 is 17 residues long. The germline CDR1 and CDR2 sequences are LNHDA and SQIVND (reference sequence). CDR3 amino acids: CASRPHANPWENQPQHF. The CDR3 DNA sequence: TGTGCCAGCCGTCCACATGCCAACCCGTGGGAAAATCAGCCCCAGCATTTT.

CDR3 coding DNA: TGTGCCAGCAGACTGGGAGGGGCGGGCGGGGAGCTGTTTTTT. It is translated as CASRLGGAGGELFF. The chain has TRBV27 and TRBJ2-2, with 7 bases matching TRBD2. V shed 6 bases, J shed 7 bases, and the junction held 8 bases outside the gene matches. The CDR3 loop spans 14 amino acids. Germline V CDR1 and CDR2: MNHEY, SMNVEV (reference sequence).

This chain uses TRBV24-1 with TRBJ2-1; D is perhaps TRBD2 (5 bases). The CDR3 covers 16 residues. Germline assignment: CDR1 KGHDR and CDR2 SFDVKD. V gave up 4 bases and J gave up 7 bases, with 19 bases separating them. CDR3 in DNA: TGTGCCACCAGTGACCCCTCAGCGGTTCTTGGGAATGAGCAGTTCTTC. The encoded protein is CATSDPSAVLGNEQFF.

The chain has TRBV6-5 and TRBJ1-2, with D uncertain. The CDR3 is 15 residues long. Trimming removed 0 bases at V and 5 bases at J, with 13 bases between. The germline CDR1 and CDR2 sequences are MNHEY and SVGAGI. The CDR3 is CASSYSSMPTYGYTF. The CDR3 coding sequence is TGTGCCAGCAGTTACTCGAGTATGCCTACATATGGCTACACCTTC.

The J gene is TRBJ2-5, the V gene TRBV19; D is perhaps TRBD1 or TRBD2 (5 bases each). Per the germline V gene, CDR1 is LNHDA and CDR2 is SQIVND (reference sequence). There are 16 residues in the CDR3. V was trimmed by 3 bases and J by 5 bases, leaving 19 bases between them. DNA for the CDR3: TGTGCCAGTAGTATGGCCTCGGGGCCAACGAGGGAGACCCAGTACTTC. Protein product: CASSMASGPTRETQYF. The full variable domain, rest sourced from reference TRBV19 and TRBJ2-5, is DGGITQSPKYLFRKEGQNVTLSCEQNLNHDAMYWYRQDPGQGLRLIYYSQIVNDFQKGDIAEGYSVSREKKESFPLTVTSAQKNPTAFYLCASSMASGPTRETQYFGPGTRLLVL.

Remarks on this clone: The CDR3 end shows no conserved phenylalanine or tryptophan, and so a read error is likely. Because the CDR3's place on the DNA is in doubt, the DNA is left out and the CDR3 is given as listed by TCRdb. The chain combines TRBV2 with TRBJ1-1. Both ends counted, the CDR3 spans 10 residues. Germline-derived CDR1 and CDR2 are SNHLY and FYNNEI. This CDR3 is CASSEGDQAE.

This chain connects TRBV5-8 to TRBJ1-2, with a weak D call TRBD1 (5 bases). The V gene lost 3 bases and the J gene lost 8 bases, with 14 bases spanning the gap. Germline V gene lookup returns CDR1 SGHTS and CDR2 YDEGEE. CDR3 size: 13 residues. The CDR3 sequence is CASSSLRAGGYTF. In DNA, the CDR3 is TGTGCCAGCAGCTCACTCAGGGCTGGGGGCTACACCTTC.